A single sample is the source of the 2 T cell receptor beta chains below, sequenced in a study of blood T cell repertoires in COVID-19. Using immunoSEQ multiplex PCR, the repertoire was profiled, and TCRdb retains in-frame clones only, with some absent. The table shows 120,000 to 150,000 clones, with 84% occurring only once. Sequencing was performed on PBMCs or T cells enriched from blood (not recorded which). The receptors shown here come from a middle-aged man with acute COVID-19.

The rearrangement uses TRBV30 and TRBJ2-1, with a tentative D call TRBD1 (6 bases). Germline V gene data show CDR1 as GTSNPN and CDR2 as SVGIG (reference sequence). The V end was cut by 2 bases, the J end by 4 bases, with 12 bases between. The CDR3 extends over 14 amino acids. This chain's CDR3 is CAWSSQRGYNEQFF. The CDR3 DNA follows: TGTGCCTGGAGTTCCCAGAGGGGGTACAATGAGCAGTTCTTC.

The V and J genes are TRBV14 and TRBJ2-3; possibly TRBD1 for D (5 bases). Germline values: CDR1 SGHDN, CDR2 FVKESK. The CDR3 has 16 residues. With 2 bases removed from V and 2 bases from J, the gap between germline ends came to 14 bases. CDR3 residues: CASSQWTNSLTDTQYF. CDR3 bases: TGTGCCAGCAGCCAATGGACAAATTCTCTCACAGATACGCAGTATTTT.